A selection of T cell receptor beta chains follows, all from one sample in a study of CD8 T cells in ankylosing spondylitis. TCRdb called the 5' RACE reads again in MiXCR, with one record for every CDR3 protein. Here the sample spans 85,000 to 100,000 distinct CDR3 sequences, roughly 9.6% being singletons. What was sequenced was blood, either unsorted or a sorted T cell fraction (not recorded which). The source is a male donor with ankylosing spondylitis or in good health (not recorded which). Both conserved end residues are part of each CDR3. D genes are given only for firm matches. Clone size is stated in some rows and not others, as once, few, many or a class when expanded.

D: NA
V: TRBV4-2
size: few
J: TRBJ2-2
CDR3: CASSQDRLYTGELFF
DNA: TGTGCCAGCAGCCAAGACCGGCTGTACACCGGGGAGCTGTTTTTT

D: NA
V: TRBV12-3/TRBV12-4
size: many
J: TRBJ2-5
CDR3: CASSLGGIQETQYF
DNA: TGTGCCAGCAGTTTAGGGGGTATCCAAGAGACCCAGTACTTC

D: TRBD1
V: TRBV20-1
size: medium-sized
J: TRBJ1-1
CDR3: CSAGKPTGATEAFF
DNA: TGCAGTGCTGGCAAACCGACAGGGGCCACTGAAGCTTTCTTT

D: NA
V: TRBV3-1
size: many
J: TRBJ1-6
CDR3: CASSPMNSYNSPLHF
DNA: TGTGCCAGCAGCCCGATGAACTCCTATAATTCACCCCTCCACTTT

D: TRBD1
V: TRBV30
size: many
J: TRBJ2-7
CDR3: CAGTVSYEQYF
DNA: TGTGCCGGGACAGTCTCCTACGAGCAGTACTTC

D: NA
V: TRBV2
size: many
J: TRBJ2-1
CDR3: CASSDVTGNEQFF
DNA: TGTGCCAGCAGTGACGTAACAGGCAATGAGCAGTTCTTC

D: TRBD2
V: TRBV11-1
size: NA
J: TRBJ2-5
CDR3: CASSPTSSGGALFETQYF
DNA: TGTGCCAGCAGCCCTACTTCTAGCGGGGGGGCTTTGTTCGAGACCCAGTACTTC

D: NA
V: TRBV7-8
size: many
J: TRBJ1-5
CDR3: CASSLGRTGNQPQHF
DNA: TGTGCCAGCAGCTTAGGTAGGACCGGCAATCAGCCCCAGCATTTT

D: NA
V: TRBV12-3/TRBV12-4
size: many
J: TRBJ2-5
CDR3: CASSLVQGPRETQYF
DNA: TGTGCCAGCAGTCTCGTTCAGGGGCCTCGGGAGACCCAGTACTTC

D: NA
V: TRBV28
size: many
J: TRBJ1-2
CDR3: CASSLTGNYGYTF
DNA: TGTGCCAGCAGTTTAACAGGAAACTATGGCTACACCTTC

D: TRBD1
V: TRBV3-1
size: many
J: TRBJ2-2
CDR3: CASRRQGSTGELFF
DNA: TGTGCCAGCAGACGACAGGGGAGCACCGGGGAGCTGTTTTTT

D: TRBD2
V: TRBV3-1
size: NA
J: TRBJ2-3
CDR3: CASSQVVAGGPTDTQYF
DNA: TGTGCCAGCAGCCAAGTTGTAGCGGGGGGGCCGACAGATACGCAGTATTTT

D: NA
V: TRBV30
size: few
J: TRBJ1-2
CDR3: CAWSTEGQVRLGYTF
DNA: TGTGCCTGGAGTACCGAGGGGCAAGTACGACTTGGCTACACCTTC

D: TRBD1
V: TRBV20-1
size: many
J: TRBJ2-7
CDR3: CSARGQGRYEQYF
DNA: TGCAGTGCGCGAGGACAGGGACGGTACGAGCAGTACTTC

D: NA
V: TRBV14
size: few
J: TRBJ2-5
CDR3: CASSQVETQYF
DNA: TGTGCCAGCAGCCAGGTGGAGACCCAGTACTTC

D: NA
V: TRBV7-2
size: many
J: TRBJ2-1
CDR3: CASSIGGVQFF
DNA: TGTGCCAGCAGCATCGGCGGGGTGCAGTTCTTC

D: NA
V: TRBV20-1
size: many
J: TRBJ1-5
CDR3: CSASPREGSNQPQHF
DNA: TGCAGTGCTAGCCCCAGGGAGGGGAGCAATCAGCCCCAGCATTTT

D: TRBD2
V: TRBV7-3
size: many
J: TRBJ2-1
CDR3: CASSRGLANEQFF
DNA: TGTGCCAGCAGCCGGGGACTAGCCAATGAGCAGTTCTTC

D: NA
V: TRBV11-3
size: NA
J: TRBJ2-5
CDR3: CTSSFSYGTQETQYF
DNA: TGTACCAGCAGCTTCTCCTATGGAACCCAAGAGACCCAGTACTTC

D: TRBD1
V: TRBV15
size: NA
J: TRBJ2-1
CDR3: CSTSRYRGDEQFF
DNA: TGTTCCACCAGCAGGTACAGGGGAGATGAGCAGTTCTTC

D: NA
V: TRBV14
size: NA
J: TRBJ2-5
CDR3: CASSQDLRTQETQYF
DNA: TGTGCCAGCAGCCAAGATCTAAGGACGCAGGAGACCCAGTACTTC

D: NA
V: TRBV11-2
size: many
J: TRBJ2-1
CDR3: CASRAGGEQFF
DNA: TGTGCCAGCCGGGCTGGGGGTGAGCAGTTCTTC

D: TRBD1
V: TRBV24-1
size: many
J: TRBJ2-7
CDR3: CATSDQGTGGSYEQYF
DNA: TGTGCCACCAGTGACCAAGGGACAGGTGGCTCCTACGAGCAGTACTTC